The T cell receptor (beta chain) under discussion was sequenced for a study of T cells after yellow fever vaccination. Study-level findings and limits: A minor fraction of clonotypes spanned both CD4 and CD8 compartments. At approximately 96% for CD4 and 88% for CD8, most primary-vaccination clones showed up again after the booster.

A 5'RACE template-switching step, the method used to make TCR cDNA, added a universal primer site and UMIs. TCRdb re-analysed the 5' RACE reads in MiXCR, keeping a single row per CDR3 protein. This table has around 530,000 distinct CDR3 sequences, less than 20% appearing once. This clonotype occurred a few times. Its specificity is not known. Trimming removed 4 bases from V and 2 bases from J, with 13 bases in between. The CDR3 totals 15 residues. CDR1 LGHDT and CDR2 YNNKEL come from the germline V gene (reference sequence). This chain uses TRBV3-1 with TRBJ2-3, with D perhaps matching TRBD1 (6 bases). The sequenced sample was PBMCs, obtained about 5 days after the first yellow fever vaccination. This clonotype was obtained from a man aged 18 to 29 who received the YFV17D yellow fever vaccine. The CDR3 sequence: CASSPTGDFTDTQYF. The CDR3, as DNA: TGTGCCAGCAGCCCGACAGGTGATTTCACAGATACGCAGTATTTT.